The 25 T cell receptor beta chains reported below all come from one sample, sequenced in a study of beta chain features in type 1 diabetes (dated by TCRdb to about 2018). The library was generated by the immunoSEQ multiplex PCR assay. The High Capacity cDNA Reverse Transcription Kit was used to reverse transcribe all of the isolated RNA, meaning that expressed TCRB transcripts were what got sequenced. TCRdb stores this immuneACCESS table with in-frame sequences only. Part of the clones is absent; in the studies checked, under half of the shortfall reflects unresolved V genes, and no reason is known for the rest. The sample yields a few hundred thousand clones; approximately 11% were counted once. The ten top clones hold over 1% of the sample. The sample comprised central memory CD4+ T cells from blood. The receptors here all came from a man younger than 35 in good health.

With regard to this clone: One junction end does not reproduce the germline sequence, and a read error may be involved. The chain is built from TRBV30 and TRBJ2-3; 9 bases align to TRBD2. In germline, CDR1 is GTSNPN, CDR2 SVGIG (reference sequence). This CDR3 has 16 residues. This CDR3 reads CAWSVRAGGVTHTQYF. In DNA form, the CDR3 reads TGTGCCTGGAGTGTACGAGCGGGGGGTGTCACACATACGCAGTATTTT.

The chain links TRBV9 to TRBJ1-5; D unresolved. This CDR3 comprises 15 residues. V lost 0 bases and J 2 bases, leaving 9 bases between the germline ends. Germline loops: CDR1 SGDLS, CDR2 YYNGEE. The CDR3 spells CASSVDPVGNQPQHF. In DNA form, the CDR3 reads TGTGCCAGCAGCGTAGATCCCGTTGGCAATCAGCCCCAGCATTTT. The whole variable domain, remainder taken from reference TRBV9 and TRBJ1-5, is DSGVTQTPKHLITATGQRVTLRCSPRSGDLSVYWYQQSLDQGLQFLIQYYNGEERAKGNILERFSAQQFPDLHSELNLSSLELGDSALYFCASSVDPVGNQPQHFGDGTRLSIL.

The CDR3 DNA is TGCGCCAGCAGCCCCTCTTGGGCATCCTACGAGCAGTACTTC. It translates to CASSPSWASYEQYF. This sequence joins TRBV4-3 and TRBJ2-7; D remains unclear. The V gene's germline CDR1 is LGHNA and CDR2 YSLEER. V lost 4 bases and J lost 1, with 11 bases in between. The CDR3 loop spans 14 amino acids.

V gene TRBV5-4 combines with J gene TRBJ2-2, with 8 bases that match TRBD2. The germline gives CDR1 SGHNT, CDR2 YYREEE (reference sequence). J lost 0 bases, V lost 4 bases, and 5 bases had no gene match. CDR3 size: 16 residues. The CDR3 sequence is CASSLPLAANTGELFF. CDR3 nucleotides: TGTGCCAGCAGCCTCCCACTAGCGGCGAACACCGGGGAGCTGTTTTTT.

The chain recombines TRBV28 with TRBJ1-1, with no clear D. Germline V lookup: CDR1 MDHEN, CDR2 SYDVKM. V gave up 3 bases and J gave up 12 bases, with 14 bases separating them. CDR3 length: 12 amino acids. CDR3: CASSLTQARTFF. CDR3 in DNA: TGTGCCAGCAGTTTGACCCAGGCGAGAACTTTCTTT.

The gene calls are TRBV5-4 and TRBJ2-1; D may be TRBD1 or TRBD2 (6 bases each). Germline V lookup: CDR1 SGHNT, CDR2 YYREEE (reference sequence). V lost 4 bases, J lost 5 bases, and 13 bases lay in between. The CDR3 totals 14 residues. The CDR3, as DNA: TGTGCCAGCAGCCCTGGAGGGGGAGACAATGAGCAGTTCTTC. Translated, it gives CASSPGGGDNEQFF.

J is TRBJ1-2 and V is TRBV5-1, with TRBD1 identical over 10 bases. Germline CDR1 and CDR2: SGHRS and YFSETQ. The CDR3 contains 15 residues. Trimming removed 3 bases from V and 5 bases from J; junction bases left unmatched: 7. The CDR3 region is CASSWAGTGDYGYTF. In nucleotides, the CDR3 is TGCGCCAGCAGCTGGGCCGGGACAGGGGATTATGGCTACACCTTC.

The chain uses TRBV7-6 and TRBJ2-1, with TRBD1 matching 8 bases. CDR3 length: 16 amino acids. From germline, CDR1 is SGHVS and CDR2 FNYEAQ. V shed 4 bases and J 4 bases; nucleotides not matched to a gene: 9. The CDR3 DNA reads TGTGCCAGCAGCTCCTCCGGGACAGGCATATACAATGAGCAGTTCTTC. Translating it yields CASSSSGTGIYNEQFF.

The chain carries TRBV30 and TRBJ2-7; D is uncertain. The ends were cut back, 4 bases at V and 4 bases at J, with 11 bases in the middle. Germline CDR1 reads GTSNPN; CDR2 reads SVGIG (reference sequence). The length of the CDR3 is 12 residues. The CDR3 loop reads CAWNMGMYEQYF. Here the CDR3 DNA reads TGTGCCTGGAATATGGGCATGTACGAGCAGTACTTC.

This clone has ten or more counts. V usage is TRBV29-1 and J usage is TRBJ2-1; 7 bases align to TRBD1. The CDR3 length is 12 residues. V lost 8 bases and J lost 4; bases outside the gene matches: 5. CDR1 is SQVTM and CDR2 is ANQGSEA in the germline V gene. The CDR3 region is CSSLGQYNEQFF. CDR3 nucleotides: TGCAGCTCTTTGGGACAGTACAATGAGCAGTTCTTC.

The table lists this clone with a few counts. The rearrangement uses TRBV29-1 and TRBJ2-7; 7 bases fit TRBD1. The CDR3 runs to 14 residues. Germline V gene sequence: CDR1 SQVTM, CDR2 ANQGSEA. Trimming at V came to 3 bases and at J to 7 bases, leaving 12 bases not matched to a gene. The CDR3 reads CSVEDRGRPHEQYF. Here the CDR3 DNA reads TGCAGCGTTGAGGATAGGGGGCGCCCTCATGAGCAGTACTTC.

This clone was picked up many times. The rearrangement joins TRBV29-1 to TRBJ2-5, with 12 bases that match TRBD2. With 7 bases clipped from V and 7 bases from J, the junction kept 4 bases outside the gene matches. The CDR3 contains 12 residues. Germline values: CDR1 SQVTM, CDR2 ANQGSEA. DNA for the CDR3: TGCAGCGCCCAGGGACTAGCGGGGACCCAGTACTTC. It specifies CSAQGLAGTQYF. Filled out from reference TRBV29-1 and TRBJ2-5, the complete variable domain reads SAVISQKPSRDICQRGTSLTIQCQVDSQVTMMFWYRQQPGQSLTLIATANQGSEATYESGFVIDKFPISRPNLTFSTLTVSNMSPEDSSIYLCSAQGLAGTQYFGPGTRLLVL.

The rearrangement joins TRBV15 to TRBJ2-3; D could derive from TRBD1 or TRBD2 (5 bases each). Trimming pared 3 bases from V and 2 bases from J, leaving 12 bases between. CDR1 LNHNV and CDR2 YYDKDF come from the germline V gene (reference sequence). The CDR3 is 15 residues long. The CDR3 DNA reads TGTGCCACCAGCAGTATGGGGGTTCACACAGATACGCAGTATTTT. Its translation is CATSSMGVHTDTQYF.

On this clone: The germline gene is not matched at one end of the junction; a read error may be the cause. The V call is TRBV7-7, the J call TRBJ2-5; 8 positions match TRBD2. Germline CDR1 and CDR2: SSHAT and FNYEAQ (reference sequence). This CDR3 comprises 14 residues. CDR3 residues: CASSLPGREETQYF. The CDR3 DNA sequence: TGTGCTAGCAGCTTACCCGGGAGGGAAGAGACCCAGTACTTC. Complete variable domain (other parts from reference TRBV7-7 and TRBJ2-5): GAGVSQSPRYKVTKRGQDVTLRCDPISSHATLYWYQQALGQGPEFLTYFNYEAQPDKSGLPSDRFSAERPEGSISTLTIQRTEQRDSAMYRCASSLPGREETQYFGPGTRLLVL.

Only a few counts were recorded for this clone. The V and J genes are TRBV15 and TRBJ2-3; 8 positions agree with TRBD2. With 2 bases clipped from V and 6 bases from J, the junction kept 10 bases outside the gene matches. Per germline, CDR1 LNHNV and CDR2 YYDKDF (reference sequence). This CDR3 contains 16 residues. The CDR3 sequence: CATSRPPATSGDTQYF. The CDR3 DNA sequence: TGTGCCACCAGCAGACCCCCCGCTACTAGCGGCGATACGCAGTATTTT.

The table lists this clone with a few counts. The chain carries TRBV7-2 and TRBJ2-1, with D unresolved. The germline V gene encodes CDR1 SGHTA and CDR2 FQGNSA. The CDR3 length is 13 residues. V lost 2 bases and J lost 4, with 6 bases in between. CDR3 loop: CASSLTTYNEQFF. The CDR3 DNA follows: TGTGCCAGCAGCTTAACCACGTACAATGAGCAGTTCTTC.

V and J are TRBV2 and TRBJ2-5; possible D gene TRBD2, 5 bases. Trimming left V 5 bases short and J 1 base short, with 11 bases between. CDR1 and CDR2 (germline): SNHLY, FYNNEI. CDR3 size: 14 residues. This chain's CDR3 is CASSWTGPQETQYF. CDR3 DNA: TGTGCCAGCAGTTGGACTGGGCCCCAAGAGACCCAGTACTTC.

The chain joins TRBV5-1 to TRBJ2-1; D is perhaps TRBD1 (5 bases). Between the trimmed V and J ends, which lost 4 bases and 4 bases, there was a span of 12 bases. The length of the CDR3 is 14 residues. Germline assignment: CDR1 SGHRS and CDR2 YFSETQ. This CDR3 reads CASSGANGYNEQFF. In DNA form, the CDR3 reads TGCGCCAGCAGCGGGGCCAACGGGTACAATGAGCAGTTCTTC.

In its sample, this clone was seen a few times. The genes are TRBV5-6 and TRBJ2-5; D ambiguous. V shed 4 bases and J shed 5 bases, with 9 bases lying between them. CDR3 length equals 12 residues. Germline CDR1 reads SGHDT; CDR2 reads YYEEEE. The CDR3, as DNA: TGTGCCAGCAGCGGAACGGTTGAGACCCAGTACTTC. It is translated as CASSGTVETQYF. Based on the CDR3 plus reference TRBV5-6 and TRBJ2-5, the full variable domain is DAGVTQSPTHLIKTRGQQVTLRCSPKSGHDTVSWYQQALGQGPQFIFQYYEEEERQRGNFPDRFSGHQFPNYSSELNVNALLLGDSALYLCASSGTVETQYFGPGTRLLVL.

This chain uses TRBV7-9 with TRBJ1-2, with unresolved D. The V and J ends lost 3 bases and 8 bases respectively, with 10 bases between them. This CDR3 spans 12 amino acids. Germline CDR1 is SEHNR and CDR2 is FQNEAQ (reference sequence). The CDR3 DNA follows: TGTGCCAGCAGCTTTTCTGGGTCGGGCTACACCTTC. Translating it yields CASSFSGSGYTF.

This clone was observed a few times. The rearrangement joins TRBV30 to TRBJ2-5; 10 bases fit TRBD2. J gave up 4 bases and V 2 bases, and 10 bases lay outside the gene matches. The CDR3 is 16 residues long. CDR1 and CDR2 from the germline V gene are GTSNPN and SVGIG (reference sequence). In DNA form, the CDR3 reads TGTGCCTGGAGTCCTATTCTAGCGGGAGTGCGAGAGACCCAGTACTTC. Its translation is CAWSPILAGVRETQYF.

The sample holds a few counts of this clone. The chain joins TRBV18 to TRBJ2-3, with TRBD2 matching over 7 bases. Trimming took 5 bases from V and 4 from J; bases not matched to a gene: 9. In germline, CDR1 is KGHSH, CDR2 LQKENI. The CDR3 length is 15 residues. The CDR3, as DNA: TGTGCCAGCTCAGCCTCTAGCGGAGGCTCAGATACGCAGTATTTT. Amino acid sequence: CASSASSGGSDTQYF. The full variable domain, in which reference TRBV18 and TRBJ2-3 provide the parts outside the CDR3, is NAGVMQNPRHLVRRRGQEARLRCSPMKGHSHVYWYRQLPEEGLKFMVYLQKENIIDESGMPKERFSAEFPKEGPSILRIQQVVRGDSAAYFCASSASSGGSDTQYFGPGTRLTVL.

In this sample, this clone turned up many times. The chain combines TRBV29-1 with TRBJ1-1; D perhaps matches TRBD1 (5 bases). CDR3 length equals 13 residues. Looked up from germline, CDR1 is SQVTM and CDR2 is ANQGSEA. Between the trimmed V and J ends, which lost 3 bases and 0 bases, there was a span of 8 bases. DNA of the CDR3: TGCAGCGTTGAGAAGGGGATGAACACTGAAGCTTTCTTT. This codes for CSVEKGMNTEAFF.

The sample holds a few counts of this clone. The sample contains more than one DNA sequence encoding this CDR3. The chain has TRBV29-1 and TRBJ2-7, with TRBD1 identical over 7 bases. The germline CDR1 and CDR2 sequences are SQVTM and ANQGSEA. This CDR3 has 12 residues. V shed 6 bases, J shed 2 bases, and the junction held 4 bases outside the gene matches. The CDR3 is CSVTGQTYEQYF. The DNA for the CDR3 is TGCAGCGTCACGGGACAGACCTACGAGCAGTACTTC.

The V and J genes are TRBV2 and TRBJ2-5; 10 nucleotides line up with TRBD2. CDR1 is SNHLY, CDR2 FYNNEI, per germline. This CDR3 is 16 amino acids long. With 5 bases clipped from V and 0 bases from J, the junction kept 6 bases outside the gene matches. In DNA form, the CDR3 reads TGTGCCAGCAGTTCCAGACTAGCGGGCAACCAAGAGACCCAGTACTTC. This translates into CASSSRLAGNQETQYF.